These 21 T cell receptor beta chains share one sample of origin, sequenced in a study of long-term antiretroviral therapy in people with HIV. With survey level as its setting, the immunoSEQ assay was v3.0. Here immunoSEQ multiplex PCR was the method, and the copy in TCRdb shows in-frame clones only, minus some. There are about 22,000 clones in the sample; 65% to 90% occur only once, and under 7.5% lies in the top ten. Specimen: unsorted PBMCs, collected 1.8 years before starting antiretroviral therapy. These receptors were collected from a woman under 40 with HIV.

The chain carries TRBV9 and TRBJ1-2; D may be TRBD1 (5 bases). Between the trimmed V and J ends, which lost 3 bases and 8 bases, there was a span of 14 bases. This CDR3 has 13 amino acids. From germline, CDR1 is SGDLS and CDR2 YYNGEE. CDR3 sequence: CASSDVRGYGYTF. DNA of the CDR3: TGTGCCAGCAGCGACGTTCGGGGGTACGGCTACACCTTC. Together with reference TRBV9 and TRBJ1-2, the CDR3 gives the full variable domain: DSGVTQTPKHLITATGQRVTLRCSPRSGDLSVYWYQQSLDQGLQFLIQYYNGEERAKGNILERFSAQQFPDLHSELNLSSLELGDSALYFCASSDVRGYGYTFGSGTRLTVV.

This clone was seen once. V usage is TRBV15 and J usage is TRBJ2-6; 9 positions match TRBD1. Per germline, CDR1 LNHNV and CDR2 YYDKDF (reference sequence). The CDR3 sequence is 16 residues long. Trimming removed 0 bases from V and 4 bases from J; junction bases left unmatched: 1. CDR3 DNA sequence: TGTGCCACCAGCAGAGAGGGGACAGGGGGGGCCAACGTCCTGACTTTC. Its translation is CATSREGTGGANVLTF. The full variable domain, its missing parts supplied by reference TRBV15 and TRBJ2-6, is DAMVIQNPRYQVTQFGKPVTLSCSQTLNHNVMYWYQQKSSQAPKLLFHYYDKDFNNEADTPDNFQSRRPNTSFCFLDIRSPGLGDTAMYLCATSREGTGGANVLTFGAGSRLTVL.

The CDR3 loop is CASSLRVGGTEAFF. The CDR3 DNA reads as TGCGCCAGCAGCTTGCGGGTGGGGGGCACTGAAGCTTTCTTT. The V gene is TRBV5-1, the J gene TRBJ1-1; D possibly corresponds to TRBD1 (5 bases). The length of the CDR3 is 14 residues. Germline V gene sequence: CDR1 SGHRS, CDR2 YFSETQ. The V and J ends lost 1 base and 4 bases respectively, with 11 bases between them.

This clone was detected only a few times. As DNA, the CDR3 is TGTGCCAGCAGGAGGGATAATTCACCCCTCCACTTT. It codes for CASRRDNSPLHF. The rearrangement links TRBV2 to TRBJ1-6; D call uncertain. The V gene's germline CDR1 is SNHLY and CDR2 FYNNEI. V shed 6 bases and J shed 5 bases, with 5 bases lying between them. The CDR3 length is 12 residues.

The chain carries TRBV30 and TRBJ1-2; D ambiguous. The CDR3 covers 13 residues. The germline V gene encodes CDR1 GTSNPN and CDR2 SVGIG (reference sequence). V shed 8 bases and J shed 12 bases, with 25 bases lying between them. This chain's CDR3 is CAAGREVIGLDTF. The CDR3 nucleotides read TGTGCCGCCGGACGCGAGGTTATCGGGCTGGACACCTTC.

J is TRBJ2-1 and V is TRBV5-1; TRBD2 matches 7 bases. The CDR3 is 16 residues long. Losses at the gene ends were 5 bases for V and 0 bases for J; bases not matched to a gene: 8. The germline CDR1 and CDR2 sequences are SGHRS and YFSETQ. The CDR3 DNA reads TGCGCCAGCAGAAGCGGTGGCGGGGGCTCCTACAATGAGCAGTTCTTC. Its translation: CASRSGGGGSYNEQFF.

J is TRBJ1-2 and V is TRBV29-1, with TRBD1 identical over 8 bases. The CDR3 consists of 13 residues. CDR1 SQVTM and CDR2 ANQGSEA come from the germline V gene. V trimming: 6 bases; J trimming: 7 bases; junction bases outside the gene matches: 10. The DNA of the CDR3 is TGCAGCGTAACCGGGACAGGCGTAAGTGGCTACACCTTC. Its translation: CSVTGTGVSGYTF.

This clone was detected once. The chain uses TRBV2 and TRBJ1-4; D perhaps matches TRBD1 (5 bases). The CDR3 is made up of 16 amino acids. Between the trimmed V and J ends, which lost 2 bases and 5 bases, there was a span of 15 bases. Germline CDR1 SNHLY, CDR2 FYNNEI. The CDR3, as DNA: TGTGCCAGCAGTGAATCGGGCCGGGGCAAAAATGAAAAACTGTTTTTT. It codes for CASSESGRGKNEKLFF.

This clone was observed a few times. V is TRBV5-5 and J is TRBJ1-5, with 9 bases matching TRBD1. The CDR3 has 13 residues. The junction had 4 bases not matched to a gene; V was cut back by 1 base and J by 11 bases. Germline V CDR1 and CDR2: SGHKS, YYEKEE (reference sequence). The CDR3 DNA reads TGTGCCAGCAGCTTGTCCCGGGACAGGGCCCAGCATTTT. Protein product: CASSLSRDRAQHF.

The CDR3 sequence is CASSVGGTGANVLTF. CDR3 DNA: TGTGCCAGCAGCGTCGGGGGTACTGGGGCCAACGTCCTGACTTTC. This chain uses TRBV11-2 with TRBJ2-6, with D maybe TRBD2 (6 bases). Trimming took off 5 bases at V and 2 bases at J, with 10 bases between the two ends. Germline CDR1 reads SGHAT; CDR2 reads FQNNGV. There are 15 residues in the CDR3.

This rearrangement joins TRBV5-4 to TRBJ1-3; D is uncertain. The CDR3 has 15 residues. Germline lookup yields CDR1 SGHNT and CDR2 YYREEE (reference sequence). V was clipped by 1 base and J by 2 bases, with 10 bases between them. CDR3 in amino acids: CASSLNSQPGNTIYF. In DNA form, the CDR3 reads TGTGCCAGCAGCTTGAACAGCCAACCTGGAAACACCATATATTTT.

V is TRBV6-5 and J is TRBJ2-5, with 14 bases matching TRBD2. Per germline, CDR1 MNHEY and CDR2 SVGAGI. The CDR3 contains 15 residues. The junction had 7 bases not matched to a gene; V was cut back by 6 bases and J by 7 bases. Here the CDR3 reads CASSRTSGGPGTQYF. The CDR3 nucleotides are TGTGCCAGCAGCAGGACTAGCGGGGGGCCGGGGACCCAGTACTTC.

The chain recombines TRBV5-1 with TRBJ1-1; D is ambiguous. The CDR3 totals 12 residues. In germline, CDR1 is SGHRS, CDR2 YFSETQ. The germline V and J ends were trimmed by 4 bases and 13 bases, with 17 bases remaining between them. The CDR3 loop reads CASSPFKKEDFF. CDR3 coding DNA: TGCGCCAGCAGCCCATTCAAGAAAGAGGATTTCTTT.

V gene TRBV28 combines with J gene TRBJ2-5, with TRBD2 identical over 8 bases. V lost 7 bases, J lost 5 bases, and 6 bases stayed unmatched. The CDR3 totals 13 residues. Germline CDR1 is MDHEN and CDR2 is SYDVKM. The CDR3 coding sequence is TGTGCCAGCAAAAGCGGGGGACGGGAGACCCAGTACTTC. Its translation: CASKSGGRETQYF.

The chain is built from TRBV18 and TRBJ2-2, with 9 nucleotides matching TRBD1. There are 15 residues in the CDR3. J was trimmed by 4 bases and V by 6 bases; bases with no gene match: 6. Per the germline V gene, CDR1 is KGHSH and CDR2 is LQKENI. The CDR3 region is CASSFGQGSTGELFF. CDR3 nucleotides: TGTGCCAGCTCCTTCGGACAGGGGAGCACCGGGGAGCTGTTTTTT. The full variable domain, its missing parts supplied by reference TRBV18 and TRBJ2-2, is NAGVMQNPRHLVRRRGQEARLRCSPMKGHSHVYWYRQLPEEGLKFMVYLQKENIIDESGMPKERFSAEFPKEGPSILRIQQVVRGDSAAYFCASSFGQGSTGELFFGEGSRLTVL.

This sequence joins TRBV19 and TRBJ2-2; D is ambiguous. The CDR3 has 14 residues. Between the trimmed V and J ends, which lost 4 bases and 0 bases, there was a span of 6 bases. The germline V gene encodes CDR1 LNHDA and CDR2 SQIVND (reference sequence). CDR3 sequence reads: CASSTGPNTGELFF. DNA of the CDR3: TGTGCCAGTAGTACGGGCCCGAACACCGGGGAGCTGTTTTTT.

This clone is a singleton in its sample. The rearrangement links TRBV6-6 to TRBJ2-1; the D gene could be TRBD1 or TRBD2 (6 bases each). The V gene's germline CDR1 is MNHNY and CDR2 SVGAGI (reference sequence). The V and J ends lost 2 bases and 7 bases respectively, with 12 bases between them. The CDR3 consists of 14 residues. The CDR3 reads CASSYMQGRNEQFF. Written as DNA, the CDR3 is TGTGCCAGCAGTTACATGCAGGGGAGGAATGAGCAGTTCTTC.

V gene TRBV18 combines with J gene TRBJ1-1; D remains unclear. The CDR3 sequence is 14 residues long. Germline lookup yields CDR1 KGHSH and CDR2 LQKENI. V gave up 3 bases and J gave up 6 bases, with 14 bases separating them. The chain's CDR3 is CASSPPTGLSEAFF. Written as DNA, the CDR3 is TGTGCCAGCTCACCCCCGACGGGGTTGTCTGAAGCTTTCTTT.

The chain recombines TRBV6-1 with TRBJ1-1; possibly TRBD1 for D (5 bases). The CDR3 loop spans 11 amino acids. The germline V and J ends were trimmed by 7 bases and 8 bases, with 11 bases remaining between them. Germline V lookup: CDR1 MNHNS, CDR2 SASEGT. The CDR3 nucleotides are TGTGCCAGCACCCGGGGCGGGGAAGCTTTCTTT. Protein sequence: CASTRGGEAFF.

This clone occurred once. This sequence joins TRBV5-6 and TRBJ1-1; D is unresolved. V was cut by 2 bases and J by 6 bases, with 5 bases left in between. Germline V gene sequence: CDR1 SGHDT, CDR2 YYEEEE. The CDR3 sequence is 11 residues long. This chain's CDR3 is CASSFSSEAFF. The CDR3 DNA is TGTGCCAGCAGCTTTAGCTCTGAAGCTTTCTTT. Complete variable domain (other parts from reference TRBV5-6 and TRBJ1-1): DAGVTQSPTHLIKTRGQQVTLRCSPKSGHDTVSWYQQALGQGPQFIFQYYEEEERQRGNFPDRFSGHQFPNYSSELNVNALLLGDSALYLCASSFSSEAFFGQGTRLTVV.

The chain is built from TRBV18 and TRBJ1-1; D unresolved. This CDR3 has 15 amino acids. Germline V gene data show CDR1 as KGHSH and CDR2 as LQKENI. Trimming removed 2 bases from V and 4 bases from J, with 14 bases in between. The CDR3 DNA sequence: TGTGCCAGCTCACCATCCCCCGTCCCCTCCACTGAAGCTTTCTTT. Protein product: CASSPSPVPSTEAFF.